One sample yielded the 29 T cell receptor beta chains listed below, sequenced in a study of blood T cell repertoires in COVID-19. Profiled with immunoSEQ multiplex PCR; TCRdb holds only in-frame clones, not every one. The sample shows more than 70,000 clones, about 82% of them seen only once. Sequenced input: peripheral blood. The receptors derive from a woman of 80 years or more in a cohort sampled during active or convalescent COVID-19.

The rearrangement uses TRBV3-1 (or the pseudogene TRBV3-2) and TRBJ1-2, with TRBD1 matching 7 bases. V lost 3 bases to trimming and J lost 4 bases; unmatched junction nucleotides: 8. This CDR3 has 15 residues. Germline CDR1 and CDR2: LGHDT and YNNKEL (reference sequence). For the CDR3, the DNA is TGTGCCAGCAGCCATCTGAAGGGGGCGGCCTATGGCTACACCTTC. Protein sequence: CASSHLKGAAYGYTF.

The chain has TRBV5-4 and TRBJ1-6, with a possible D match to TRBD1 (5 bases). V shed 2 bases and J shed 11 bases, with 11 bases lying between them. The length of the CDR3 is 13 residues. The germline CDR1 and CDR2 sequences are SGHNT and YYREEE (reference sequence). This CDR3 reads CASSFRDRPPLHF. The CDR3 DNA sequence: TGTGCCAGCAGCTTCAGGGATAGGCCACCCCTCCACTTT.

The chain couples TRBV5-4 to TRBJ1-3; D gene ambiguous. Looked up from germline, CDR1 is SGHNT and CDR2 is YYREEE (reference sequence). The CDR3 length is 13 residues. V lost 0 bases, J lost 4 bases, and 5 bases lay in between. The CDR3 DNA is TGTGCCAGCAGCTTGGCGGGAGGAAACACCATATATTTT. Translating it yields CASSLAGGNTIYF.

This clone was detected only a few times. This sequence joins TRBV7-3 and TRBJ1-1, with D uncertain. The CDR3 contains 13 residues. V was shortened by 2 bases and J by 5 bases, with 9 bases between the two germline ends. The germline V gene has CDR1 SGHTA and CDR2 FQGTGA. CDR3 residues: CASSLVRETEAFF. CDR3 nucleotide sequence: TGTGCCAGCAGCTTAGTGAGGGAGACTGAAGCTTTCTTT.

The DNA for the CDR3 is TGTGCCAGCAGCAGGGACCTTACTGGCACCGGGGAGCTGTTTTTT. This sequence encodes CASSRDLTGTGELFF. The chain carries TRBV7-9 and TRBJ2-2, with D perhaps given as TRBD1 or TRBD2 (5 bases each). The V gene's germline CDR1 is SEHNR and CDR2 FQNEAQ (reference sequence). Trimming shortened V by 5 bases and J by 4 bases, and 14 bases separated the two germline ends. The CDR3 totals 15 residues. The complete variable domain, with remaining parts taken from reference TRBV7-9 and TRBJ2-2, reads DTGVSQNPRHKITKRGQNVTFRCDPISEHNRLYWYRQTLGQGPEFLTYFQNEAQLEKSRLLSDRFSAERPKGSFSTLEIQRTEQGDSAMYLCASSRDLTGTGELFFGEGSRLTVL.

The rearrangement joins TRBV5-1 to TRBJ1-4; unclear D gene. The V end lost 3 bases, the J end lost 11 bases, and 20 bases lay between the germline ends. CDR3 length: 15 residues. Germline V CDR1 and CDR2: SGHRS, YFSETQ. CDR3 region: CASSSSRANERKLFF. CDR3 coding DNA: TGCGCCAGCAGCTCCTCGAGGGCTAATGAACGGAAACTGTTTTTT. Full variable domain (outside the CDR3, taken from reference TRBV5-1 and TRBJ1-4): KAGVTQTPRYLIKTRGQQVTLSCSPISGHRSVSWYQQTPGQGLQFLFEYFSETQRNKGNFPGRFSGRQFSNSRSEMNVSTLELGDSALYLCASSSSRANERKLFFGSGTQLSVL.

The chain couples TRBV24-1 to TRBJ1-2; 9 bases match TRBD1. The CDR3 sequence is 13 residues long. Germline assignment: CDR1 KGHDR and CDR2 SFDVKD. Losses at the gene ends were 7 bases for V and 4 bases for J; bases not matched to a gene: 3. CDR3 DNA: TGTGCCACCAGCCAGACAGGGGGCTATGGCTACACCTTC. As protein: CATSQTGGYGYTF.

The chain couples TRBV5-1 to TRBJ1-4; D uncertain. The CDR3 runs to 15 residues. Germline loops: CDR1 SGHRS, CDR2 YFSETQ. Trimming cost V 3 bases and J 8 bases, with 17 bases left between them. For the CDR3, the DNA is TGCGCCAGCAGCTCGCAACTCCCTGGAGGAGAAAAACTGTTTTTT. As protein: CASSSQLPGGEKLFF.

The CDR3 loop is CSARTTGELFF. CDR3 sequence (DNA): TGCAGTGCAAGGACTACCGGGGAGCTGTTTTTT. The chain joins TRBV20-1 to TRBJ2-2, with a weak D call TRBD2 (5 bases). Germline CDR1 DFQATT, CDR2 SNEGSKA (reference sequence). The CDR3 is 11 amino acids. V lost 6 bases to trimming and J lost 5 bases, with 7 bases between them.

This rearrangement joins TRBV18 to TRBJ1-2, with TRBD1 matching over 9 bases. Germline V gives CDR1 KGHSH, CDR2 LQKENI. The CDR3 is 14 residues long. The V segment lost 3 bases and the J segment 7 bases; nucleotides outside the gene matches: 6. CDR3 DNA: TGTGCCAGCTCACCCCGACAGGGGGAGGTTGGCTACACCTTC. Protein: CASSPRQGEVGYTF.

V gene TRBV11-3 combines with J gene TRBJ2-3; 9 bases are shared with TRBD2. Germline V gene lookup returns CDR1 SGHNT and CDR2 YENEEA. There are 16 residues in the CDR3. V shed 5 bases and J 1 base; nucleotides not matched to a gene: 7. The CDR3 bases are TGTGCCAGCAGCAGGGGTAGCGGGGGACGCACAGATACGCAGTATTTT. Translating gives CASSRGSGGRTDTQYF. The complete variable domain, with remaining parts taken from reference TRBV11-3 and TRBJ2-3, reads EAGVVQSPRYKIIEKKQPVAFWCNPISGHNTLYWYLQNLGQGPELLIRYENEEAVDDSQLPKDRFSAERLKGVDSTLKIQPAELGDSAVYLCASSRGSGGRTDTQYFGPGTRLTVL.

V usage is TRBV27 and J usage is TRBJ1-6; perhaps TRBD1 as D (5 bases). Trimming took 3 bases from V and 0 from J, leaving 9 bases between them. Per germline, CDR1 MNHEY and CDR2 SMNVEV (reference sequence). This CDR3 contains 16 residues. CDR3 residues: CASSFRGSSYNSPLHF. Written as DNA, the CDR3 is TGTGCCAGCAGTTTTCGGGGGAGCTCCTATAATTCACCCCTCCACTTT.

The rearrangement links TRBV5-4 to TRBJ2-2; TRBD2 matches at 9 bases. The V gene's germline CDR1 is SGHNT and CDR2 YYREEE (reference sequence). V was pared by 1 base and J by 7 bases, with 5 bases of the junction left unmatched. The CDR3 loop spans 15 amino acids. The CDR3 nucleotides read TGTGCCAGCAGCTTGTTCCGGCGGGAGGGCGGGGAGCTGTTTTTT. This encodes CASSLFRREGGELFF.

The CDR3 DNA sequence: TGTGCCTGGAGCCTACCACTAGCGGGAGGGTTATTCGAGCAGTACTTC. This gives the protein CAWSLPLAGGLFEQYF. The chain has TRBV30 and TRBJ2-7; 13 nucleotides agree with TRBD2. The CDR3 consists of 16 residues. V dropped 3 bases and J dropped 6; count of bases not matched to a gene: 11. CDR1 GTSNPN and CDR2 SVGIG come from the germline V gene (reference sequence).

The chain is built from TRBV5-1 and TRBJ1-2; possible D gene TRBD1, 6 bases. CDR3 length: 15 residues. Trimming removed 4 bases at V and 0 bases at J, with 13 bases between. Per germline, CDR1 SGHRS and CDR2 YFSETQ. The CDR3 protein is CASSVRTEANYGYTF. The CDR3 DNA follows: TGCGCCAGCAGCGTACGGACAGAAGCTAACTATGGCTACACCTTC.

The chain links TRBV7-3 to TRBJ1-1; a possible D gene is TRBD1 (6 bases). The germline gives CDR1 SGHTA, CDR2 FQGTGA. The CDR3 extends over 14 amino acids. V shed 5 bases and J shed 2 bases, with 12 bases lying between them. The CDR3, as DNA: TGTGCCAGCAGCCCAGGGGCAGCTAACACTGAAGCTTTCTTT. Protein sequence: CASSPGAANTEAFF. The variable domain in full, with the rest retrieved from reference TRBV7-3 and TRBJ1-1, is GAGVSQTPSNKVTEKGKYVELRCDPISGHTALYWYRQSLGQGPEFLIYFQGTGAADDSGLPNDRFFAVRPEGSVSTLKIQRTERGDSAVYLCASSPGAANTEAFFGQGTRLTVV.

The chain couples TRBV5-1 to TRBJ2-7; 7 bases are shared with TRBD1. With V trimmed by 1 base and J by 3 bases, 1 base remained unmatched. The germline V gene encodes CDR1 SGHRS and CDR2 YFSETQ. There are 13 residues in the CDR3. CDR3 region: CASSLTGDYEQYF. CDR3 nucleotide sequence: TGCGCCAGCAGCTTGACAGGGGACTACGAGCAGTACTTC.

This clone appeared a single time. This chain links TRBV24-1 with TRBJ2-1, with 7 bases fitting TRBD1. V trimming: 4 bases; J trimming: 7 bases; junction bases outside the gene matches: 3. The CDR3 extends over 13 amino acids. Germline V CDR1 and CDR2: KGHDR, SFDVKD. This chain's CDR3 is CATSDPRGNEQFF. The CDR3 nucleotides are TGTGCCACCAGTGACCCCAGGGGGAATGAGCAGTTCTTC.

V is TRBV10-3 and J is TRBJ2-2; perhaps TRBD2 as D (6 bases). From germline, CDR1 is ENHRY and CDR2 SYGVKD. The ends were cut back, 6 bases at V and 0 bases at J, with 8 bases in the middle. This CDR3 region has 14 residues. The CDR3 coding sequence is TGTGCCATCAGCTCGGGGGCGAACACCGGGGAGCTGTTTTTT. It translates to CAISSGANTGELFF.

V gene TRBV12-3 or TRBV12-4 combines with J gene TRBJ2-3; TRBD2 matches at 7 bases. This CDR3 spans 13 amino acids. Germline trimming cut 6 bases from V and 6 bases from J; bases unmatched to any gene: 6. The CDR3 nucleotides are TGTGCCAGCAGCTTGGCGGGAGCTGATACGCAGTATTTT. As protein: CASSLAGADTQYF.

The genes are TRBV10-3 and TRBJ1-2; 10 positions match TRBD1. J was trimmed by 8 bases and V by 7 bases; bases with no gene match: 4. Germline-derived CDR1 and CDR2 are ENHRY and SYGVKD. This CDR3 spans 12 amino acids. The CDR3 sequence: CAITGTGAGYTF. DNA for the CDR3: TGTGCCATCACCGGGACAGGGGCCGGCTACACCTTC.

This clone showed up just once. V usage is TRBV10-3 and J usage is TRBJ1-2, with unresolved D. The CDR3 runs 16 residues. With 0 bases removed from V and 3 bases from J, the gap between germline ends came to 14 bases. Germline V gene lookup returns CDR1 ENHRY and CDR2 SYGVKD. Here the CDR3 DNA reads TGTGCCATCAGTGAGTCAGCGCGGGAGGCCGACTATGGCTACACCTTC. Its translation: CAISESAREADYGYTF.

This rearrangement joins TRBV5-1 to TRBJ2-1; TRBD1 might be the D (5 bases). V shed 4 bases and J shed 5 bases, with 22 bases lying between them. The V gene's germline CDR1 is SGHRS and CDR2 YFSETQ. The CDR3 has 17 residues. DNA of the CDR3: TGCGCCAGCAGCCTCGGACACACGGCCCCGCATCACAATGAGCAGTTCTTC. It encodes CASSLGHTAPHHNEQFF.

The CDR3 DNA sequence: TGTGCCAGCAGCATCCGGACAGGGTATGGCTACACCTTC. This codes for CASSIRTGYGYTF. The genes are TRBV5-6 and TRBJ1-2, with 8 bases lining up with TRBD1. J lost 5 bases, V lost 4 bases, and 4 bases had no gene match. Germline loops: CDR1 SGHDT, CDR2 YYEEEE. The CDR3 extends over 13 amino acids.

The rearrangement links TRBV10-2 to TRBJ1-6; no firm D call. The CDR3 extends over 13 amino acids. V was pared by 3 bases and J by 12 bases, with 12 bases between. Germline V gene lookup returns CDR1 WSHSY and CDR2 SAAADI. The CDR3 nucleotides read TGCGCCAGCAGTGATGGGAGACCAGGACCCCTCCACTTT. Its protein is CASSDGRPGPLHF.

The chain carries TRBV7-3 and TRBJ2-1; D gene uncertain. Trimming removed 4 bases from V and 3 bases from J, with 7 bases in between. The CDR3 sequence is 13 residues long. CDR1 and CDR2 from the germline V gene are SGHTA and FQGTGA. CDR3 in DNA: TGTGCCAGCAGCTCCGACAACTACAATGAGCAGTTCTTC. This translates into CASSSDNYNEQFF.

This chain uses TRBV21-1 with TRBJ1-1; the table's D call, TRBD1, was not checked against the DNA. TRBV21-1 is a pseudogene segment. The CDR3 contains 15 residues. Written as DNA, the CDR3 is TGTGCCAGCAGCACGACAGGGGTTGGGGACACTGAAGCTTTCTTT. Encoded protein: CASSTTGVGDTEAFF.

This clone has just one count. This rearrangement joins TRBV7-3 to TRBJ2-7; no definite D call. The CDR3 is 15 amino acids. V lost 1 base, J lost 0 bases, and 10 bases lay in between. CDR1 is SGHTA and CDR2 is FQGTGA in the germline V gene. CDR3 coding DNA: TGTGCCAGCAGCTTAATGGCGGCGGTCTCCTACGAGCAGTACTTC. Residues: CASSLMAAVSYEQYF. The full variable domain, in which reference TRBV7-3 and TRBJ2-7 provide the parts outside the CDR3, is GAGVSQTPSNKVTEKGKYVELRCDPISGHTALYWYRQSLGQGPEFLIYFQGTGAADDSGLPNDRFFAVRPEGSVSTLKIQRTERGDSAVYLCASSLMAAVSYEQYFGPGTRLTVT.

In DNA form, the CDR3 reads TGCGCCAGCAGCCAGACAAACGTACTCGGCACTGAAGCTTTCTTT. Protein sequence: CASSQTNVLGTEAFF. The chain recombines TRBV5-1 with TRBJ1-1; the D is unclear. The ends were cut back, 4 bases at V and 4 bases at J, with 17 bases in the middle. Germline CDR1 SGHRS, CDR2 YFSETQ. The CDR3 covers 15 residues.